The rows below give T cell receptor beta chains drawn from one sample of a study of T cell responses to AZD1222 COVID-19 vaccine. TCRdb's table, derived via immunoSEQ multiplex PCR, lists solely in-frame clones and lacks some. The sample holds 100,000 to 150,000 clones, approximately 83% seen once. The source material was peripheral blood, sampled on day 0 of AZD1222 vaccination. These receptors were obtained from an adult in good health. The CDR3 runs from the conserved cysteine through the conserved F or W. Rows give clone size only sometimes, using once, few, many, or a class for an expanded clone.

size: NA
J: TRBJ2-1
V: TRBV7-2
length: 17
CDR3: CASSLAQNSGPNNEQFF

size: once
J: TRBJ1-4
V: TRBV4-1
length: 17
CDR3: CASSRDTGSSANEKLFF

size: NA
J: TRBJ1-1
V: TRBV6-5
length: 13
CDR3: CASNQDRGTEAFF

size: NA
J: TRBJ1-6
V: TRBV7-3
length: 14
CDR3: CASSLGSYNSPLHF

size: NA
J: TRBJ2-1
V: TRBV20-1
length: 15
CDR3: CSASSTPRSYNEQFF

size: NA
J: TRBJ2-1
V: TRBV4-2
length: 17
CDR3: CASSQAYSGSSQNEQFF

size: NA
J: TRBJ2-3
V: TRBV7-9
length: 14
CDR3: CASSLRGSTDTQYF

size: few
J: TRBJ2-7
V: TRBV18
length: 15
CDR3: CASSPGSGLPLEQYF

size: NA
J: TRBJ2-7
V: TRBV11-2
length: 14
CDR3: CASSLGRGAREQYF

size: NA
J: TRBJ1-2
V: TRBV18
length: 13
CDR3: CASSPLRDYGYTF

size: NA
J: TRBJ2-3
V: TRBV24-1
length: 13
CDR3: CATSHPSTDTQYF

size: NA
J: TRBJ2-1
V: TRBV11-3
length: 16
CDR3: CASSGYTGTSSNEQFF

size: NA
J: TRBJ1-5
V: TRBV19
length: 14
CDR3: CASRPSDSNQPQHF

size: NA
J: TRBJ2-3
V: TRBV24-1
length: 15
CDR3: CATSVGQGYTDTQYF

size: NA
J: TRBJ1-1
V: TRBV5-5
length: 15
CDR3: CASSRRTGSNTEAFF

size: NA
J: TRBJ1-5
V: TRBV5-1
length: 13
CDR3: CASSLSANQPQHF

size: NA
J: TRBJ2-2
V: TRBV3-1/TRBV3-2
length: 13
CDR3: CASSQGPSWELFF

size: NA
J: TRBJ2-2
V: TRBV7-9
length: 17
CDR3: CASSSGPGARETGELFF

size: NA
J: TRBJ1-3
V: TRBV18
length: 14
CDR3: CAGRTTRSGNTIYF

size: NA
J: TRBJ1-5
V: TRBV7-8
length: 12
CDR3: CASSPQGRSQHF

size: NA
J: TRBJ2-3
V: TRBV4-1
length: 18
CDR3: CASSQVAASGRARDTQYF

size: NA
J: TRBJ1-1
V: TRBV28
length: 12
CDR3: CASSFGELKAFF

size: NA
J: TRBJ1-2
V: TRBV4-2
length: 17
CDR3: CASSQGGGQGRDYGYTF

size: once
J: TRBJ2-1
V: TRBV7-2
length: 12
CDR3: CASSPQGSEQFF

size: NA
J: TRBJ1-4
V: TRBV6-5
length: 15
CDR3: CASMRAGTVNEKLFF

size: NA
J: TRBJ2-5
V: TRBV6-2/TRBV6-3
length: 16
CDR3: CASSSLEGISQETQYF

size: NA
J: TRBJ2-5
V: TRBV7-9
length: 12
CDR3: CASRNPAETQYF

size: NA
J: TRBJ1-2
V: TRBV5-1
length: 14
CDR3: CASSSAPGSYGYTF

size: once
J: TRBJ2-2
V: TRBV4-3
length: 13
CDR3: CASSSLNSRELFF

size: many
J: TRBJ2-7
V: TRBV11-2
length: 14
CDR3: CASSSAGPNVEQYF

size: NA
J: TRBJ2-5
V: TRBV10-1
length: 13
CDR3: CASSEGPTGTQYF

size: NA
J: TRBJ1-1
V: TRBV7-2
length: 14
CDR3: CASSLALLNTEAFF

size: NA
J: TRBJ1-2
V: TRBV9
length: 14
CDR3: CASSVERTNRGYTF

size: NA
J: TRBJ2-5
V: TRBV7-9
length: 14
CDR3: CASSLAQETKTQYF

size: NA
J: TRBJ2-7
V: TRBV10-3
length: 15
CDR3: CAISEGTSGSDEQYF

size: NA
J: TRBJ2-2
V: TRBV9
length: 13
CDR3: CASGTGGSGELFF

size: NA
J: TRBJ2-7
V: TRBV5-1
length: 15
CDR3: CASSGRTSVSSEQYF

size: NA
J: TRBJ2-1
V: TRBV21-1
length: 17
CDR3: CASSHIAGGFFYNEQFF

size: NA
J: TRBJ1-1
V: TRBV7-3
length: 14
CDR3: CASSLTLGHTEAFF

size: NA
J: TRBJ2-3
V: TRBV19
length: 15
CDR3: CASKSSGPSTDTQYF